This T cell receptor (beta chain) emerged from a study of shared clonotypes between healthy human individuals. Study context: Used for every donor were three CD4 naive, three CD4 memory, two CD8 naive and one CD8 memory plate.

There are 14 residues in the CDR3. V lost 5 bases, J lost 6 bases, and 17 bases lay in between. Germline-derived CDR1 and CDR2 are SGHTA and FQGNSA. In its sample, this clone was seen many times. What it binds is not known. Study observations and caveats: Naive CD4 clonotypes were shared across a few donors at approximately 5.3%. Blood was the only sampled material, and tissue repertoires likely differ.

A deep-level run was used for the assay. Using immunoSEQ multiplex PCR, the repertoire was profiled, and TCRdb retains in-frame clones only, with some absent. The data show more than 900,000 clones, around 78% seen once. This TCR was sampled from a young man in good health. Some clones in this sample may be carry-over from other donors' samples. Material: memory CD4+ T cells from PBMCs. This sample's subset: CD45RA-negative fraction. The gene calls are TRBV7-2 and TRBJ2-7; the D gene could be TRBD1 or TRBD2 (5 bases each). In DNA, the CDR3 is TGTGCCAGCAGCCCCGGGACCGCCCTCGGCGAGCAGTACTTC. The encoded protein is CASSPGTALGEQYF. Filled out from reference TRBV7-2 and TRBJ2-7, the complete variable domain reads GAGVSQSPSNKVTEKGKDVELRCDPISGHTALYWYRQSLGQGLEFLIYFQGNSAPDKSGLPSDRFSAERTGGSVSTLTIQRTQQEDSAVYLCASSPGTALGEQYFGPGTRLTVT.